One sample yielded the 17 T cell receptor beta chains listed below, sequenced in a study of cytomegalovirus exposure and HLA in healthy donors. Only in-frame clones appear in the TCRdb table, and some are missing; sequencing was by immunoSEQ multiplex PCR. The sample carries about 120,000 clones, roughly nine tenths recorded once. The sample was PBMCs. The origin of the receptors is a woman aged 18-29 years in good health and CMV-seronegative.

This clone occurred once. CDR3 coding DNA: TGTGCCAGCAGCTTGAGTCCGACAGGTTCAACTAATGAAAAACTGTTTTTT. Its translation: CASSLSPTGSTNEKLFF. This sequence joins TRBV5-4 and TRBJ1-4; D might be TRBD1 (6 bases). The CDR3 spans 17 residues. V dropped 1 base and J dropped 0 bases, with 13 bases sitting between them. Per germline, CDR1 SGHNT and CDR2 YYREEE (reference sequence).

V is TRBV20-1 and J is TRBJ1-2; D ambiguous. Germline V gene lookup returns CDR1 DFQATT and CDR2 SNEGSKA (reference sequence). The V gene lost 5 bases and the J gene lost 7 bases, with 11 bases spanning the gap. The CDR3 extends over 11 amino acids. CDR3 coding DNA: TGCAGTGCTGGGTTAACAGCTGGCTACACCTTC. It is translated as CSAGLTAGYTF.

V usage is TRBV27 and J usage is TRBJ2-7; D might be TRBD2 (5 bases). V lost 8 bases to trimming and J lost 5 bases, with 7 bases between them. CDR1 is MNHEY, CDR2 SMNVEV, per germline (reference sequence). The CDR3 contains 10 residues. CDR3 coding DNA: TGTGCCAGCGGACTTGACGAGCAGTACTTC. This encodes CASGLDEQYF.

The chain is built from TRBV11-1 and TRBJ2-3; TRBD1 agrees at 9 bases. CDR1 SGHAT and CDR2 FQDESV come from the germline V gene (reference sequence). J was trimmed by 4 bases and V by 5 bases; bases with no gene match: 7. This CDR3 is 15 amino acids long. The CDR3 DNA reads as TGTGCCAGCAGCCCTACAGGGGGCGCGGCAGATACGCAGTATTTT. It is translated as CASSPTGGAADTQYF.

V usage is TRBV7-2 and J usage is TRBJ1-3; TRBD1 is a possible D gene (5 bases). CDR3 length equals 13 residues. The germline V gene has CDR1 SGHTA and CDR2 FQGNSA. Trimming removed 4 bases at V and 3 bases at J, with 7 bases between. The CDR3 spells CASSSGLGNTIYF. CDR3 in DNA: TGTGCCAGCAGCTCAGGGCTTGGAAACACCATATATTTT.

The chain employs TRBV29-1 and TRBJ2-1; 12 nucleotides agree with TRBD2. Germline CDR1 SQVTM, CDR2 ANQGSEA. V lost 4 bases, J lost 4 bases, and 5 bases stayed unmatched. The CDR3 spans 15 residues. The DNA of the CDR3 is TGCAGCGTTGTACTAGCGGGGGGTCGATACAATGAGCAGTTCTTC. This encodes CSVVLAGGRYNEQFF.

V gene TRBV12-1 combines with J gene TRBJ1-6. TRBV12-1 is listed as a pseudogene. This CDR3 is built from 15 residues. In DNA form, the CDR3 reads TGTGCCAGCAGCTTTCGGGAACCGGCAAATTCACCCCTCCACTTT. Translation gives CASSFREPANSPLHF.

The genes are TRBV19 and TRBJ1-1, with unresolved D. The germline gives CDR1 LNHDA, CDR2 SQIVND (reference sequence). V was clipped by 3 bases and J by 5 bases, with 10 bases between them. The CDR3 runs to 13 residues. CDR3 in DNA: TGTGCCAGTAGTATCGGGTCTCGGACTGAAGCTTTCTTT. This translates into CASSIGSRTEAFF. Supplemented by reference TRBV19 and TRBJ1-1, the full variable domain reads DGGITQSPKYLFRKEGQNVTLSCEQNLNHDAMYWYRQDPGQGLRLIYYSQIVNDFQKGDIAEGYSVSREKKESFPLTVTSAQKNPTAFYLCASSIGSRTEAFFGQGTRLTVV.

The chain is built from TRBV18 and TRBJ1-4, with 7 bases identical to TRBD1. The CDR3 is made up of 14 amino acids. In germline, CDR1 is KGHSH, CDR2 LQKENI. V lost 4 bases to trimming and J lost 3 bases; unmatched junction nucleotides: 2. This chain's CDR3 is CASSRRGANEKLFF. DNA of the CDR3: TGTGCCAGCTCACGCAGGGGGGCTAATGAAAAACTGTTTTTT.

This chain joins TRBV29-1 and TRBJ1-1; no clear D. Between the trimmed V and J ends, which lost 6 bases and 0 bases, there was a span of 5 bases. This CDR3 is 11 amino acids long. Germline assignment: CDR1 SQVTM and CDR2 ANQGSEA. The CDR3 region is CSVDMNTEAFF. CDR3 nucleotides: TGCAGCGTCGACATGAACACTGAAGCTTTCTTT.

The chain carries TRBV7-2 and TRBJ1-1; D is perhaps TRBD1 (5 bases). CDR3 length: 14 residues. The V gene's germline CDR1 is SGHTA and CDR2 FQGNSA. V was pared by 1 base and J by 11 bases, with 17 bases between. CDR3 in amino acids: CASSLGAEGVGAFF. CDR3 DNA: TGTGCCAGCAGCTTAGGGGCCGAAGGGGTCGGCGCTTTCTTT.

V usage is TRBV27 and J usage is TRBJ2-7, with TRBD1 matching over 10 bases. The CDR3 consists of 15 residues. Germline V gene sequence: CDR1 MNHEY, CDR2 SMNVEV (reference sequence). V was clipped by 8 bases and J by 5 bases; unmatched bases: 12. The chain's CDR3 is CASRTGGTALDEQYF. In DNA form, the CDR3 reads TGTGCCAGCCGGACAGGGGGTACCGCCTTGGACGAGCAGTACTTC.

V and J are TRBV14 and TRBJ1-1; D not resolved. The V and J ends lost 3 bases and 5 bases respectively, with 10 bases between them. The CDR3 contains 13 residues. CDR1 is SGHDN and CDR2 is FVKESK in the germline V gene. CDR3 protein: CASSQGLLTEAFF. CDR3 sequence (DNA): TGTGCCAGCAGCCAGGGCCTTTTAACTGAAGCTTTCTTT.

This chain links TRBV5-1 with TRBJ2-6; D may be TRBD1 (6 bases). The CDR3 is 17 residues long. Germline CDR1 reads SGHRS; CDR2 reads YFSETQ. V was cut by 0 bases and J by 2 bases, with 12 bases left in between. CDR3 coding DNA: TGCGCCAGCAGCTTGGCCCTGGCAGGGGCTGGGGCCAACGTCCTGACTTTC. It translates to CASSLALAGAGANVLTF.

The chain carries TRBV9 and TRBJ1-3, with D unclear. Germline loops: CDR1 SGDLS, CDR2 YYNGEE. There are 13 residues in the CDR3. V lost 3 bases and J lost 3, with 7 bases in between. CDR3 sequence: CASSDTVGNTIYF. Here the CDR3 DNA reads TGTGCCAGCAGCGACACCGTTGGAAACACCATATATTTT.

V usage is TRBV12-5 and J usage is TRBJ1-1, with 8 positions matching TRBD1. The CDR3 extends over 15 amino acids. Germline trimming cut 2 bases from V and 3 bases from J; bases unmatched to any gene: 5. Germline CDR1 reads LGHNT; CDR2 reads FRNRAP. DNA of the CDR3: TGTGCTAGTGGTTTGAACAGGGGGTCGTACACTGAAGCTTTCTTT. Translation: CASGLNRGSYTEAFF. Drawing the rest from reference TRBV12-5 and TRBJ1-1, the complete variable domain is DARVTQTPRHKVTEMGQEVTMRCQPILGHNTVFWYRQTMMQGLELLAYFRNRAPLDDSGMPKDRFSAEMPDATLATLKIQPSEPRDSAVYFCASGLNRGSYTEAFFGQGTRLTVV.

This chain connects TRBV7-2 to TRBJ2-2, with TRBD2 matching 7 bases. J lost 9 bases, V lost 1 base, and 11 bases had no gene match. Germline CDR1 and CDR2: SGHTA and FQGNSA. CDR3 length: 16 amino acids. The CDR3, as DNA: TGTGCCAGCAGCTTAGAGGGAGCGGGGTTAATCCGGGAGCTGTTTTTT. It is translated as CASSLEGAGLIRELFF.